Sequencing of this T cell receptor beta chain was carried out in a study of CD8+ T cells in alopecia areata. Study-wide background: In an open-label trial, patients got 5 to 10 mg tofacitinib twice daily. Affected scalp percentage set treated patients' severity scores. Whole-study findings and limits: Lesional tissue from the scalp (especially in alopecia totalis/universalis) showed higher clonality than normal scalp. In scalp and blood, many expanded lesional clones persisted during tofacitinib.

Sample treatment: oral pan-JAK inhibitor, 5-10 mg twice daily. cDNA prepared by RNA extraction and subsequent reverse transcription served as the template for sequencing. Produced via immunoSEQ multiplex PCR; TCRdb's table is partial and in-frame only. The sample lists about 220,000 clones, about 50% occurring once. This clone counts as medium-sized. Its antigen is undetermined. Germline V lookup: CDR1 LNHDA, CDR2 SQIVND (reference sequence). Trimming at V came to 9 bases and at J to 3 bases, leaving 5 bases not matched to a gene. This CDR3 contains 13 residues. The specimen comprised CD4+ T cells sorted from blood, sampled at week 4, from a patient treated with tofacitinib. The receptor was isolated from a human donor with alopecia areata. The chain carries TRBV19 and TRBJ2-7; 10 bases are shared with TRBD1. The DNA for the CDR3 is TGTGCCAGCCGGGACAGGGGCGGCTACGAGCAGTACTTC. This translates into CASRDRGGYEQYF.